The entry below describes one TCR beta chain. Its antigen remains unidentified. Base quality data are lacking; no much larger clone is found one base away. The junction carries 17 bases between V and J, which are trimmed by 8 bases and 4 bases respectively. The CDR3 measures 14 amino acids from cysteine to phenylalanine. The only DNA kept is the CDR3, 42 bases in frame from the first base. For CDR1 and CDR2, the germline V gene lists MNHEY and SVGAGI. Patients with a history of autoimmune disease or receiving systemic immunosuppression were excluded from the trial. Peripheral blood for TCR sequencing was collected from all dose cohorts at baseline, on cycle 4 day 1, and on cycle 7 day 1. The samples were drawn from a first-in-human, open-label, multicenter phase I dose-escalation trial of ivuxolimab. Adults with locally advanced or metastatic head and neck squamous cell, hepatocellular, melanoma or renal cell carcinoma were enrolled in the trial. Before TCR sequencing, CD4+ and CD8+ T cells were separately sorted from peripheral blood.

Genomic DNA was isolated from the sorted cells so that the TCRbeta CDR3 region could be sequenced. The immunoSEQ Assay was used to sequence the TCRbeta CDR3 regions. Entries here come from immuneACCESS through TCRdb and include only in-frame sequences with V and J called. Some clones fail to appear in such tables; in the studies checked, an unresolved V gene covers under half of the shortfall, and the cause of the remainder is unknown. This sample comprises 67,000 or so clones, 86% of them detected only once. Clones ranked in the top ten supply 2.8% of the sample. The data are from a study of OX40 agonist ivuxolimab in advanced cancers. About the study as a whole: Ivuxolimab was a fully human IgG2 agonistic monoclonal antibody targeting the costimulatory receptor OX40 (CD134). Intravenous ivuxolimab was administered to patients every 2 weeks at six dose levels: 0.01, 0.1, 0.3, 1.5, 3 and 10 mg/kg. Of the 50 to 55 patients in dose escalation, about 20 had hepatocellular carcinoma, about 15 had melanoma, 9 had renal cell carcinoma and 9 had head and neck cancer. In the dose-escalation cohort, more than 80% of patients were male, and the mean age was 60 years with a range of roughly 20 to 85. Prior anti-PD-1, anti-PD-L1 or anti-CTLA-4 therapy was permitted, and 40% of dose-escalation patients had received checkpoint inhibitors. Partial responses were achieved by three dose-escalation patients, of whom one had hepatocellular carcinoma and two had cutaneous melanoma. Peripheral TCRbeta sequencing was intended to test whether TCR sequence diversity was altered and clonal T-cell expansion was caused by ivuxolimab. The monotherapy dose-escalation portion (N ≈ 50 patients) of the phase I ivuxolimab trial is reported in the paper. Points the paper makes about the study in general: After ivuxolimab, expanded clones were on average more numerous among CD8+ T cells than among CD4+ T cells. The antigen specificity of the clonally expanded peripheral T cells was not determined. Partial responders in the 0.1-3.0 mg/kg groups had among the lowest normalized peripheral clonal expansion, especially among CD8+ T cells. Clonal expansion of both CD4+ and CD8+ blood T cells was observed from baseline to week 6 at doses 0.1 to 3.0 mg/kg. Low levels of normalized T-cell clonal expansion were also seen in some patients who did not respond.

Sample: CD4+ or CD8+ T cells sorted from blood, taken in a trial of the OX40 agonist ivuxolimab. This receptor was identified in an adult with an advanced solid tumor such as melanoma, head and neck, liver or kidney cancer. The rearranged segments are TRBV6-5 and TRBJ1-2; the D region possibly corresponds to TRBD1 (5 bases align). The nucleotides read TGTGCCAGCTCTAAGGGGTATCGGGGCTATGGCTACACCTTC. Translated, this gives CASSKGYRGYGYTF.